The source of this T cell receptor beta chain is a study of blood T cell repertoires in COVID-19. Study overall: COVID-19 samples, acute and convalescent, were from the United States, Italy and Spain. T cells, B-cell-depleted T cells, or PBMCs provided the cDNA or gDNA that served as material.

V was shortened by 11 bases and J by 6 bases, with 19 bases between the two germline ends. CDR1 MRHNA and CDR2 SNTAGT come from the germline V gene. The CDR3 sequence is 13 residues long. Original processing methods: The assay estimated nucleated cells by amplifying reference gene primers. Sequencing was performed with immunoSEQ multiplex PCR; in TCRdb, only in-frame clones are kept and a portion is missing. That table is the source of V, J and clone size, and D and trimming were worked out from the DNA. Of 350,000 to 400,000 clones in the sample, about 90% were seen once. In this sample, this clone turned up once. Allocation to cohorts depended on clinical history reported by the participants.

The sequenced sample consisted of PBMCs or T cells enriched from blood (not recorded which). The receptor was isolated from a woman aged 25 to 39 who had recovered from COVID-19. The rearrangement joins TRBV6-4 to TRBJ1-1; D perhaps matches TRBD1 (6 bases). The CDR3 loop reads CADRQGRFPEAFF. As DNA, the CDR3 is TGTGCCGACAGGCAGGGGCGGTTTCCTGAAGCTTTCTTT.